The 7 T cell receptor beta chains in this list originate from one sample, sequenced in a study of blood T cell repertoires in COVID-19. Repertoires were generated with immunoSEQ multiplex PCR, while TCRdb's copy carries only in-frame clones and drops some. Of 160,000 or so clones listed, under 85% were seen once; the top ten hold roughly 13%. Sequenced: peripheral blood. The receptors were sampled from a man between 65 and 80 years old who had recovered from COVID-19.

As DNA, the CDR3 is TGTGCCAGCAGCCAATACACTGGACTAGCGGGAGTAGATGAGCAGTTCTTC. Translated, it gives CASSQYTGLAGVDEQFF. The chain employs TRBV3-1 (or the pseudogene TRBV3-2) and TRBJ2-1; TRBD2 aligns across 13 bases. Looked up from germline, CDR1 is LGHDT and CDR2 is YNNKEL (reference sequence). The J segment lost 8 bases and the V segment lost 2 bases, leaving 9 bases of the junction unmatched. The CDR3 is 17 residues long.

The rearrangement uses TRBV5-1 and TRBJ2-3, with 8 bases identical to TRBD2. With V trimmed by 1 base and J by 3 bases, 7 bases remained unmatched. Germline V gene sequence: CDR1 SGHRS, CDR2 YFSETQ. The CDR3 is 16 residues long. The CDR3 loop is CASSLNAGGGTDTQYF. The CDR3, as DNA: TGCGCCAGCAGCTTGAATGCGGGAGGAGGTACAGATACGCAGTATTTT.

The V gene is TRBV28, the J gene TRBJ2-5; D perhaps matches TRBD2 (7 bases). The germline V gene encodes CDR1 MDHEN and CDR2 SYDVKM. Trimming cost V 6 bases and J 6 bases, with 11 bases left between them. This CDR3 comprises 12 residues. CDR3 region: CASSAGAKTQYF. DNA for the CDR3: TGTGCCAGCAGCGCGGGGGCAAAGACCCAGTACTTC.

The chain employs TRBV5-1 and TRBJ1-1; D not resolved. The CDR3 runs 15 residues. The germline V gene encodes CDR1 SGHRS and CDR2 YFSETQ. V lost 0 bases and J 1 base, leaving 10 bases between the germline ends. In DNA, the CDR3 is TGCGCCAGCAGCTTGGGGTACACACCGAACACTGAAGCTTTCTTT. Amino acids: CASSLGYTPNTEAFF.

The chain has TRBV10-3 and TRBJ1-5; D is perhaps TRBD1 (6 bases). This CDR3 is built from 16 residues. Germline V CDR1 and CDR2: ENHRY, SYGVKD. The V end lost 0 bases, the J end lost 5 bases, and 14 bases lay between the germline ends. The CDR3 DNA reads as TGTGCCATCAGTGAGTCGGGGTCAGGGGAAGATCAGCCCCAGCATTTT. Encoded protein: CAISESGSGEDQPQHF.

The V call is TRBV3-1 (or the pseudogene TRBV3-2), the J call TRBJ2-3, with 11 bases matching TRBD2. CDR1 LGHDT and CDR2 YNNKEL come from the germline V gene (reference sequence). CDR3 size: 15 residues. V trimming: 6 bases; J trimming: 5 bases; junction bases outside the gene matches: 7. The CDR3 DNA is TGTGCCAGCAGACTTACTAGCGGGAGTATAGATACGCAGTATTTT. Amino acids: CASRLTSGSIDTQYF.

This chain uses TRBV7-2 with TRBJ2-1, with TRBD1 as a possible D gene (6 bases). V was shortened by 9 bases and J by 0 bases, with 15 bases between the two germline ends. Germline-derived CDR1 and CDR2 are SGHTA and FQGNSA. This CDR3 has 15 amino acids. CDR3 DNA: TGTGCCAGTTTACTCCGGGACACCTCCTACAATGAGCAGTTCTTC. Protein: CASLLRDTSYNEQFF.